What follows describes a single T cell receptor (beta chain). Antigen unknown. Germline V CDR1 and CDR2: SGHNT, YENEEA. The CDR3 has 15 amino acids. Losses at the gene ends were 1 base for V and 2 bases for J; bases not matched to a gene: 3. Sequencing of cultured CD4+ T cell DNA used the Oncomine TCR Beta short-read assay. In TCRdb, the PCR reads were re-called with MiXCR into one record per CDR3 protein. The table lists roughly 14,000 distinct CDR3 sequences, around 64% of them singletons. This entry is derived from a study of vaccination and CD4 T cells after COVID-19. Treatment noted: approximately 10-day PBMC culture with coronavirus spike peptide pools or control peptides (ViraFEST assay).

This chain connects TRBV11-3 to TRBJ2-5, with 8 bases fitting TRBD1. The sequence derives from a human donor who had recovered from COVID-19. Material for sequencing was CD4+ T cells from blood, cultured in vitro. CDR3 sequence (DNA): TGTGCCAGCAGCTTAGGGGACAGGTTACAAGAGACCCAGTACTTC. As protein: CASSLGDRLQETQYF.